This TCR beta chain appears in the sequencing data of a study of shared clonotypes between healthy human individuals. Looking at the study overall: Each donor's CD8 memory used one plate, CD8 naive two, each CD4 subset three.

Some clones are missing from TCRdb's copy, which holds only in-frame ones; the method was immunoSEQ multiplex PCR. The sample consists of about 700,000 clones, around 92% of them appearing once. Whole-study findings and limits: Only blood samples were collected, and tissue repertoires likely differ.

V lost 5 bases, J lost 1 base, and 11 bases lay in between. The length of the CDR3 is 13 residues. CDR1 is SQVTM, CDR2 ANQGSEA, per germline. Worth noting for this clone: Its target is unknown.

As defined, naive CD8 cells were CD45RO-negative and positively selected for CCR7, with terminally differentiated effector memory CD45RA+ cells excluded. The sample taken for sequencing was naive CD8+ T cells sorted from blood. This clonotype was obtained from a man aged 25 to 45 in good health. J is TRBJ1-1 and V is TRBV29-1, with D possibly TRBD1 on 5 matching bases. CDR3 residues: CSVPGTANTEAFF. The CDR3 coding sequence is TGCAGCGTTCCCGGGACGGCGAACACTGAAGCTTTCTTT.